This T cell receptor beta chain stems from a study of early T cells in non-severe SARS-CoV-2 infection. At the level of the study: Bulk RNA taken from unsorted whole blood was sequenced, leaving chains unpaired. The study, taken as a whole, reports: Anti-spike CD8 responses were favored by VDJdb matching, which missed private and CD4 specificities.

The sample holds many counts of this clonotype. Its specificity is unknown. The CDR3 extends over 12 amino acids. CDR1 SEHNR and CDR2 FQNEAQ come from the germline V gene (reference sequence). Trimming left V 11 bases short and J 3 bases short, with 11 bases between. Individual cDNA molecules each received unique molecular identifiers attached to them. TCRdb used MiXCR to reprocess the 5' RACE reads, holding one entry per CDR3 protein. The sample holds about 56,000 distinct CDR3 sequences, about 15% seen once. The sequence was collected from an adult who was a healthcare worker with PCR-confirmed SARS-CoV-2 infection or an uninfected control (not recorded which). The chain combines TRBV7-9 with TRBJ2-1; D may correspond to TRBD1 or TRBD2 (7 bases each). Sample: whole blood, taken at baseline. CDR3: CALRGGYNEQFF. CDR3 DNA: TGTGCCCTCAGGGGGGGCTACAATGAGCAGTTCTTC.